The rows below give T cell receptor beta chains drawn from one sample of a study of T cell responses to AZD1222 COVID-19 vaccine. The data were produced by immunoSEQ multiplex PCR, yet TCRdb's version contains in-frame clones alone and is incomplete. The profile covers approximately 170,000 clones, with roughly nine tenths appearing a single time and 6.9% taken by the ten largest. Specimen: peripheral blood, collected on day 0 of AZD1222 vaccination. The receptors were gathered from an adult in good health. The CDR3 runs from the conserved cysteine through the conserved F or W. A D gene is named only where the DNA matches it firmly. Size is stated for part of the rows, as once, few or many counts, or as a class when the clone is expanded.

J: TRBJ2-1
D: TRBD2
size: -
V: TRBV25-1
DNA: TGTGCCAGCAGTGCTCTAGCGGGGGGCACGGACAATGAGCAGTTCTTC
CDR3: CASSALAGGTDNEQFF

J: TRBJ2-7
D: -
size: -
V: TRBV19
DNA: TGTGCCAGTAGGCTACAGGGTGGGACCTACGAGCAGTACTTC
CDR3: CASRLQGGTYEQYF

J: TRBJ2-1
D: -
size: -
V: TRBV19
DNA: TGTGCCAGTAGTATTCCTGGGCTCCGCAATGAGCAGTTCTTC
CDR3: CASSIPGLRNEQFF

J: TRBJ1-1
D: -
size: -
V: TRBV9
DNA: TGTGCCAGCAGCGTAGGAGGGACGGCCACTGAAGCTTTCTTT
CDR3: CASSVGGTATEAFF

J: TRBJ2-3
D: TRBD2
size: -
V: TRBV11-2
DNA: TGTGCCAGCAGCAACCTAGCGGGGGTGGCAGATACGCAGTATTTT
CDR3: CASSNLAGVADTQYF

J: TRBJ2-7
D: TRBD1
size: -
V: TRBV6-5
DNA: TGTGCCAGCACCCCGGCCGGGACAGGGTCCTACGAGCAGTACTTC
CDR3: CASTPAGTGSYEQYF

J: TRBJ1-4
D: -
size: -
V: TRBV9
DNA: TGTGCCAGCAGCGTATCTTTCGTCTCAACAGGAGGGGAAAAACTGTTTTTT
CDR3: CASSVSFVSTGGEKLFF

J: TRBJ2-1
D: TRBD2
size: -
V: TRBV19
DNA: TGTGCCAGTAGTATCTCGGTAGCGGGGGGTGCTAATGAGCAGTTCTTC
CDR3: CASSISVAGGANEQFF

J: TRBJ2-2
D: -
size: -
V: TRBV7-2
DNA: TGTGCCAGCAGCTTATCCGGAGGGGGGGCCACCGGGGAGCTGTTTTTT
CDR3: CASSLSGGGATGELFF

J: TRBJ1-5
D: -
size: -
V: TRBV21-1
DNA: TGTGCCAGCAGCAAAGCGATAGGAATGAGAGGGGGACGCAATAGCAATCAGCCCCAGCATTTT
CDR3: CASSKAIGMRGGRNSNQPQHF

J: TRBJ1-3
D: -
size: few
V: TRBV7-2
DNA: TGTGCCAGCAGCTTACAGTTAGGTGGAAACACCATATATTTT
CDR3: CASSLQLGGNTIYF

J: TRBJ2-1
D: TRBD1
size: -
V: TRBV7-2
DNA: TGTGCCAGCAGCGGACAGGGGGCTAGTGAGCAGTTCTTC
CDR3: CASSGQGASEQFF

J: TRBJ1-5
D: -
size: -
V: TRBV6-1
DNA: TGTGCCAGCAGTGAAGAACCGACTCAGCCCCAGCATTTT
CDR3: CASSEEPTQPQHF

J: TRBJ2-1
D: TRBD2
size: -
V: TRBV5-1
DNA: TGCGCCAGCAGTTCCGGGACTAGCGGATACAATGAGCAGTTCTTC
CDR3: CASSSGTSGYNEQFF

J: TRBJ1-1
D: TRBD1
size: -
V: TRBV5-1
DNA: TGCGCCAGCAGCCAAGGGACAGCGAACACTGAAGCTTTCTTT
CDR3: CASSQGTANTEAFF

J: TRBJ2-3
D: -
size: -
V: TRBV6-1
DNA: TGTGCCAGCAGTGACCTAGGGACTCTGACAGATACGCAGTATTTT
CDR3: CASSDLGTLTDTQYF

J: TRBJ2-3
D: TRBD2
size: -
V: TRBV5-1
DNA: TGCGCCAGCAGCGTAATAGCGGGGGGGCGTAGAGGCACAGATACGCAGTATTTT
CDR3: CASSVIAGGRRGTDTQYF

J: TRBJ1-2
D: TRBD1
size: -
V: TRBV27
DNA: TGTGCCAGCAGTTTAGACGGACAGGCCCCAATATATGGCTACACCTTC
CDR3: CASSLDGQAPIYGYTF

J: TRBJ1-6
D: -
size: -
V: TRBV7-2
DNA: TGTGCCAGCAACTTCTACTCGGGAGGGAATTCACCCCTCCACTTT
CDR3: CASNFYSGGNSPLHF

J: TRBJ1-5
D: TRBD1
size: -
V: TRBV5-5
DNA: TGTGCCAGCAGCTTGGCTGGCAGGGGGTATCAGCCCCAGCATTTT
CDR3: CASSLAGRGYQPQHF

J: TRBJ2-2
D: TRBD1
size: -
V: TRBV4-2
DNA: TGTGCCAGCGCTCGTCGTCCCGGGACAGGGATCAACACCGGGGAGCTGTTTTTT
CDR3: CASARRPGTGINTGELFF

J: TRBJ1-5
D: TRBD1
size: -
V: TRBV6-5
DNA: TGTGCCAGCAGTCCGGGACAGATTAGCAATCAGCCCCAGCATTTT
CDR3: CASSPGQISNQPQHF

J: TRBJ2-1
D: TRBD1
size: many
V: TRBV6-2/TRBV6-3
DNA: TGTGCCAGCAGTTACTCGACAGGGGGGAGCAATGAGCAGTTCTTC
CDR3: CASSYSTGGSNEQFF

J: TRBJ2-7
D: -
size: -
V: TRBV6-1
DNA: TGTGCCAGCAGACGCCCCCAGGGGTCCGAGCAGTACTTC
CDR3: CASRRPQGSEQYF

J: TRBJ2-7
D: -
size: once
V: TRBV12-3/TRBV12-4
DNA: TGTGCCAGCAGCTCAGGGATCTACGAGCAGTACTTC
CDR3: CASSSGIYEQYF

J: TRBJ1-5
D: TRBD1
size: -
V: TRBV24-1
DNA: TGTGCCACCAGTGATTCACGGGACAGTTATCAGCCCCAGCATTTT
CDR3: CATSDSRDSYQPQHF

J: TRBJ2-7
D: -
size: -
V: TRBV21-1
DNA: TGTGCCAGCATCGATAGGGACAGGGTAACAGACGAGCAGTACTTC
CDR3: CASIDRDRVTDEQYF

J: TRBJ2-3
D: -
size: -
V: TRBV3-1/TRBV3-2
DNA: TGTGCCAGCAGCCAACGGGGCACAGATACGCAGTATTTT
CDR3: CASSQRGTDTQYF

J: TRBJ1-1
D: -
size: -
V: TRBV6-5
DNA: TGTGCCAGCACCAGGACAGAGTACACTGAAGCTTTCTTT
CDR3: CASTRTEYTEAFF

J: TRBJ2-1
D: -
size: once
V: TRBV13
DNA: TGTGCCAGCAGCTTAGGCGCGGGGGCGGGGGAGCAGTTCTTC
CDR3: CASSLGAGAGEQFF

J: TRBJ1-2
D: TRBD1
size: -
V: TRBV5-6
DNA: TGTGCCAGCAGCTTGGGGGACAGGGTTCCGGGCTACACCTTC
CDR3: CASSLGDRVPGYTF

J: TRBJ1-1
D: -
size: once
V: TRBV5-4
DNA: TGTGCCAGCAGCCGAGATTACGGGCCCGGGTCAAGGAACACTGAAGCTTTCTTT
CDR3: CASSRDYGPGSRNTEAFF

J: TRBJ2-7
D: TRBD2
size: -
V: TRBV28
DNA: TGTGCCAGCAGGGGGACTAGCGGGGGGGCCCGTGAGCAGTACTTC
CDR3: CASRGTSGGAREQYF

J: TRBJ1-2
D: -
size: -
V: TRBV12-3/TRBV12-4
DNA: TGTGCCAGCAGTTTTTCCGGGGGCTATGGCTACACCTTC
CDR3: CASSFSGGYGYTF

J: TRBJ2-2
D: TRBD1
size: -
V: TRBV9
DNA: TGTGCCAGCAGCGGTCGGACAGGGGATGGGACCGGGGAGCTGTTTTTT
CDR3: CASSGRTGDGTGELFF

J: TRBJ2-7
D: -
size: -
V: TRBV28
DNA: TGTGCCAGCACCCCCCCGGGGTCCCTGTCCTACGAGCAGTACTTC
CDR3: CASTPPGSLSYEQYF

J: TRBJ2-7
D: -
size: -
V: TRBV27
DNA: TGTGCCAGCAGTTTAGGGGCGTTATACGAGCAGTACTTC
CDR3: CASSLGALYEQYF

J: TRBJ2-7
D: -
size: -
V: TRBV18
DNA: TGTGCCAGCTCACCCGGTTACGAGCAGTACTTC
CDR3: CASSPGYEQYF

J: TRBJ1-4
D: TRBD1
size: -
V: TRBV5-1
DNA: TGCGCCAGCAGCTTGACAGGGGAGGCAACTAATGAAAAACTGTTTTTT
CDR3: CASSLTGEATNEKLFF

J: TRBJ1-4
D: -
size: -
V: TRBV15
DNA: TGTGCCACCAGCAAAATCAGGGACTCAACTAATGAAAAACTGTTTTTT
CDR3: CATSKIRDSTNEKLFF